The text below deals with one TCR beta chain. TCRdb keeps only in-frame clones here, not all; method: immunoSEQ multiplex PCR. The sample carries 30,000 to 40,000 clones, approximately 87% recorded once. Deletions cut 3 bases from V and 7 bases from J, with 13 bases between. This CDR3 has 13 residues. Per the germline V gene, CDR1 is LNHDA and CDR2 is SQIVND (reference sequence). This sample was included in a study of T cells in localized non-small cell lung cancer. This clonotype was obtained from a man between 40 and 70 years old with stage I lung adenocarcinoma. The starting material was peripheral blood, obtained before any cancer treatment. The chain has TRBV19 and TRBJ2-7; D is uncertain. The CDR3 reads CASSMHGRREQYF. The DNA of the CDR3 is TGTGCCAGTAGTATGCATGGTCGGCGGGAGCAGTACTTC.